This record covers a single TCR beta chain. It lacks a known antigen. It has no much larger one-base neighbor in the sample; base qualities were not kept. The trial excluded patients who had a history of autoimmune disease or who were on systemic immunosuppression. Peripheral blood for TCR sequencing was collected from all dose cohorts at baseline, on cycle 4 day 1, and on cycle 7 day 1. The samples were taken from a phase I, first-in-human, multicenter, open-label dose-escalation trial of ivuxolimab. Adults with locally advanced or metastatic melanoma, renal cell, hepatocellular, or head and neck squamous cell carcinoma were enrolled in the trial. Before TCR sequencing, CD4+ T cells and CD8+ T cells from peripheral blood were sorted into separate populations. This sample was taken from a study of OX40 agonist ivuxolimab in advanced cancers. Looking at the study overall: Ivuxolimab, which targeted the costimulatory receptor OX40 (CD134), was an agonistic, fully human IgG2 monoclonal antibody. Intravenous ivuxolimab was administered to patients every 2 weeks at six dose levels: 0.01, 0.1, 0.3, 1.5, 3 and 10 mg/kg. Of the roughly 52 dose-escalation patients, hepatocellular carcinoma was present in around 20, melanoma in around 15, renal cell carcinoma in 9 and head and neck cancer in 9. In the dose-escalation cohort, approximately 80% of patients were male, and the mean age was approximately 60 years with a range of roughly 23 to 79. Patients were allowed to have had prior anti-PD-1, anti-PD-L1 or anti-CTLA-4 therapy, and approximately 41% of the dose-escalation patients had previously received checkpoint inhibitors. Partial responses occurred in three dose-escalation patients: two with cutaneous melanoma and one with hepatocellular carcinoma. Peripheral TCRbeta sequencing aimed to test whether ivuxolimab altered TCR sequence diversity and caused clonal T-cell expansion. The monotherapy dose-escalation portion (N ≈ 56 patients) of the phase I ivuxolimab trial is reported in the paper.

To sequence the TCRbeta CDR3 region, genomic DNA was isolated from the sorted cells. The immunoSEQ Assay was used for sequencing of TCRbeta CDR3 regions. This immuneACCESS table, as held by TCRdb, lists in-frame sequences with V and J called but not all clones. Of the missing ones, under half trace to an unresolved V gene in checked studies; the others have no known cause. The sample has roughly 90,000 clones on record, 75% to 90% of them singletons. About 0.2% of the sample belongs to the ten largest clones. Paper-wide results and their limitations: After ivuxolimab, expanded clones were on average more numerous among CD8+ T cells than among CD4+ T cells. Low levels of normalized T-cell clonal expansion were also shown by some nonresponding patients. At doses of 0.1 to 3.0 mg/kg, clonal expansion of both CD4+ and CD8+ blood T cells was observed from baseline to week 6. Partial responders in the 0.1-3.0 mg/kg groups had among the lowest normalized peripheral clonal expansion, especially among CD8+ T cells. Antigen specificity was not determined for the clonally expanded peripheral T cells.

The germline V gene supplies CDR1 SGHNT and CDR2 YENEEA. The junction shows trimming of 5 bases on V and 4 bases on J, and the gene matches do not reach 6 bases of it. The CDR3 spans 16 residues, from the cysteine through the phenylalanine. Kept here is only the CDR3 DNA, which spans 48 bases and is read in frame from base 1. The source of this sequence is an adult with an advanced solid tumor such as melanoma, head and neck, liver or kidney cancer. The chain is encoded by TRBV11-3 joined to TRBJ2-6, with 9 bases aligning to TRBD1. The sequenced sample was CD4+ or CD8+ T cells sorted from blood, obtained in a trial of the OX40 agonist ivuxolimab. The sequence in DNA is TGTGCCAGCAGCCGCGACAGGGGGTTGGGGGCCAACGTCCTGACTTTC. Translation gives CASSRDRGLGANVLTF.